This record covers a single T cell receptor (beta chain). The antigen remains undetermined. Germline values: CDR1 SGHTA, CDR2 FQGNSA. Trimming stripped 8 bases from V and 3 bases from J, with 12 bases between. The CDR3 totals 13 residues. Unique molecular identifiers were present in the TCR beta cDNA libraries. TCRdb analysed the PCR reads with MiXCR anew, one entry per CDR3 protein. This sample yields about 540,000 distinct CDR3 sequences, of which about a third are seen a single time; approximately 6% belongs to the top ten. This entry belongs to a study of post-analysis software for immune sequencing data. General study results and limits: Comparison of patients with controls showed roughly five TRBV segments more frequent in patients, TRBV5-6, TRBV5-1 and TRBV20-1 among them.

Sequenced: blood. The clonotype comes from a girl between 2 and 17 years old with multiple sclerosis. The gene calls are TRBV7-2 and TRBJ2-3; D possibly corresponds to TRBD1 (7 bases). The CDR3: CASGQGGTDTQYF. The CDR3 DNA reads TGTGCCAGCGGCCAGGGGGGAACAGATACGCAGTATTTT. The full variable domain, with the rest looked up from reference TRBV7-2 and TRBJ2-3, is GAGVSQSPSNKVTEKGKDVELRCDPISGHTALYWYRQSLGQGLEFLIYFQGNSAPDKSGLPSDRFSAERTGGSVSTLTIQRTQQEDSAVYLCASGQGGTDTQYFGPGTRLTVL.